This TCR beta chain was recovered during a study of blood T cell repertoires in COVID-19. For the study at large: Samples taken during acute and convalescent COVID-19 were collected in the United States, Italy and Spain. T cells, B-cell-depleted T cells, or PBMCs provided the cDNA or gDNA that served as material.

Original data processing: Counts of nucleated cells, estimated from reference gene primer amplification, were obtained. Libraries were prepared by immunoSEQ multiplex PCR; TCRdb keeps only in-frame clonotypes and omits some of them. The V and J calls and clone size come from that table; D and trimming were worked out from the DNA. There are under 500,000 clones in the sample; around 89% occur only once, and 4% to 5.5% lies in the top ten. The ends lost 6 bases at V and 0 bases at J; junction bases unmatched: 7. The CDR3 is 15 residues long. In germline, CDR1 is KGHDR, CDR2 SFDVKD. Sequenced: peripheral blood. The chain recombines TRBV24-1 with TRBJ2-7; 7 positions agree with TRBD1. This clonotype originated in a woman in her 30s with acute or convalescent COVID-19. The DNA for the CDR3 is TGTGCCACCAGTAGCGACTGGACAGGCTCCTACGAGCAGTACTTC. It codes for CATSSDWTGSYEQYF.